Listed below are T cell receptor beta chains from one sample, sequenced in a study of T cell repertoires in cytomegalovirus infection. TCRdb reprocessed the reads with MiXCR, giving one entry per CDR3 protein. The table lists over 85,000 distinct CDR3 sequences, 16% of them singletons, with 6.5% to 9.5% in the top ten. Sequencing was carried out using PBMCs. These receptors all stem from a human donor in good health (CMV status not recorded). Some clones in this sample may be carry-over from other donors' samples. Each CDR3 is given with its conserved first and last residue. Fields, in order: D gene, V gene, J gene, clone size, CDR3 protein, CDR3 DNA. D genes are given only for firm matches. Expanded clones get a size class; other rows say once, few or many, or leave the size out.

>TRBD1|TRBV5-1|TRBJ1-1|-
CASAPGTGYATEAFF
TGCGCCAGCGCCCCCGGGACAGGGTACGCCACTGAAGCTTTCTTT
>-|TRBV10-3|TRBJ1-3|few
CAIRNSDTIYF
TGTGCCATTAGAAACTCCGACACCATATATTTT
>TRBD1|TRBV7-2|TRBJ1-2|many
CASSPGQDYGYTF
TGTGCCAGCAGCCCCGGACAGGACTATGGCTACACCTTC
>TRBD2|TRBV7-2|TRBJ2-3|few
CASSPPGLAGLGDTQYF
TGTGCCAGCAGCCCCCCGGGACTAGCGGGGCTGGGAGATACGCAGTATTTT
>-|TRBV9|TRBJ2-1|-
CASSANNEQFF
TGTGCCAGCTCCGCGAACAATGAGCAGTTCTTC
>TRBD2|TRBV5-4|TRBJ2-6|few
CASSSRPGGGAGANVLTF
TGTGCCAGCAGTTCTCGCCCGGGGGGGGGAGCTGGGGCCAACGTCCTGACTTTC
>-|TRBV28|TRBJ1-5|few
CATSTGIKNQPQHF
TGTGCCACCAGTACAGGAATCAAGAATCAGCCCCAGCATTTT
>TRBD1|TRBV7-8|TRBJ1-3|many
CASSYRGIGNTIYF
TGTGCCAGCAGCTACAGGGGCATCGGAAACACCATATATTTT
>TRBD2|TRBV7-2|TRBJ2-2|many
CASSLSGGASTGELFF
TGTGCCAGCAGCCTTAGCGGGGGGGCGTCAACCGGGGAGCTGTTTTTT
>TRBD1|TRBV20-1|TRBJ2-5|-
CTMTRGETQYF
TGCACCATGACCAGGGGGGAGACCCAGTACTTC
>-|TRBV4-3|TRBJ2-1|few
CASSQGSVREQFF
TGCGCCAGCAGCCAAGGAAGCGTGAGGGAGCAGTTCTTC
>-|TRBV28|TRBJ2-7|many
CASSRSYEQYF
TGTGCCAGCAGCCGCTCCTACGAGCAGTACTTC
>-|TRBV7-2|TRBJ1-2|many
CASSIQPLIDGYTF
TGTGCCAGCAGCATACAGCCCCTTATTGATGGCTACACCTTC
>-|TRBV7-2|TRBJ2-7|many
CASSFVGRYEQYF
TGTGCCAGCAGCTTTGTAGGCAGGTACGAGCAGTACTTC
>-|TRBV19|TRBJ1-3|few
CAAGKDGGLRGNTIYF
TGTGCCGCGGGAAAGGACGGAGGACTCCGTGGAAACACCATATATTTT
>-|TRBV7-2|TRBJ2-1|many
CASSLDWTRGEQFF
TGTGCCAGCAGCTTAGACTGGACCAGGGGTGAGCAGTTCTTC
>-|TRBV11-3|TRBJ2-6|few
CASSPTRTDNVLTF
TGTGCCAGCAGCCCCACCAGGACAGACAACGTCCTGACTTTC
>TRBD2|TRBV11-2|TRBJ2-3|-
CASSLVGSGGPTDTQYF
TGTGCCAGCAGCTTAGTGGGTAGCGGGGGGCCCACAGATACGCAGTATTTT
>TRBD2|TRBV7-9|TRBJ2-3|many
CASSSRTSGDRTDTQYF
TGTGCCAGCAGCTCCCGGACTAGCGGGGACCGCACAGATACGCAGTATTTT
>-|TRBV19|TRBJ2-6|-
CASSSGRLSGANVLTF
TGTGCCAGTAGTTCGGGACGGCTATCTGGGGCCAACGTCCTGACTTTC
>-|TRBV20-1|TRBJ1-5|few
CSARVENRANQPQHF
TGCAGTGCTAGAGTTGAGAACAGGGCCAATCAGCCCCAGCATTTT
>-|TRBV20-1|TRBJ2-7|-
CSANLGEDEQYF
TGCAGTGCTAACCTCGGAGAGGACGAGCAGTACTTC
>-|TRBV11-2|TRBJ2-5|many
CASTGGLGARLQETQYF
TGTGCCAGCACCGGAGGGTTGGGAGCCCGACTCCAAGAGACCCAGTACTTC
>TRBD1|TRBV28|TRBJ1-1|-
CASSFFPDRGEVAFF
TGTGCCAGCAGTTTTTTCCCGGACAGGGGTGAGGTAGCTTTCTTT
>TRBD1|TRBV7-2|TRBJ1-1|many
CASSLAFSGTGGMNTEAFF
TGTGCCAGCAGCTTAGCGTTCTCCGGGACAGGGGGAATGAACACTGAAGCTTTCTTT
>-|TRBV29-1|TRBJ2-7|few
CSVAQGLGEQYF
TGCAGCGTTGCCCAGGGATTGGGAGAGCAGTACTTC
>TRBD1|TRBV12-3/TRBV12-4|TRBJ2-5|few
CASTGQQETQYF
TGTGCCAGCACGGGACAGCAAGAGACCCAGTACTTC
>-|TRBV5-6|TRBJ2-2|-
CASSRGTVNTGELFF
TGTGCCAGCAGCCGCGGGACAGTTAACACCGGGGAGCTGTTTTTT
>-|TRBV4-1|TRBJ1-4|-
CASSRRIVETLFF
TGCGCCAGCAGCCGGAGGATAGTTGAAACACTGTTTTTT
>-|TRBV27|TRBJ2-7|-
CASSPGVTYEQYF
TGTGCCAGCAGTCCGGGAGTAACCTACGAGCAGTACTTC
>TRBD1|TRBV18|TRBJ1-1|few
CASSPSVGTATSNTEAFF
TGTGCCAGCTCACCGTCCGTTGGGACAGCCACCTCTAACACTGAAGCTTTCTTT
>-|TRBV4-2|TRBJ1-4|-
CASSQDMGLGTNEKLFF
TGTGCCAGCAGCCAAGATATGGGGCTGGGAACTAATGAAAAACTGTTTTTT
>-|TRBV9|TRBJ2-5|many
CASSVGSSQETQYF
TGTGCCAGCAGCGTAGGATCAAGCCAAGAGACCCAGTACTTC
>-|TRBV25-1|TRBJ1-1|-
CASRGGGGNTEAFF
TGTGCCAGCAGGGGGGGAGGTGGGAACACTGAAGCTTTCTTT
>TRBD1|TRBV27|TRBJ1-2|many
CASSLTRTGGYTF
TGTGCCAGCAGCCTTACCAGGACAGGTGGCTACACCTTC
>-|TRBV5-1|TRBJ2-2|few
CASSLAAENTGELFF
TGCGCCAGCAGCTTGGCGGCAGAGAACACCGGGGAGCTGTTTTTT
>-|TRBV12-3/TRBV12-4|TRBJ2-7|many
CASSQETYEQYF
TGTGCCAGCTCACAGGAGACCTACGAGCAGTACTTC